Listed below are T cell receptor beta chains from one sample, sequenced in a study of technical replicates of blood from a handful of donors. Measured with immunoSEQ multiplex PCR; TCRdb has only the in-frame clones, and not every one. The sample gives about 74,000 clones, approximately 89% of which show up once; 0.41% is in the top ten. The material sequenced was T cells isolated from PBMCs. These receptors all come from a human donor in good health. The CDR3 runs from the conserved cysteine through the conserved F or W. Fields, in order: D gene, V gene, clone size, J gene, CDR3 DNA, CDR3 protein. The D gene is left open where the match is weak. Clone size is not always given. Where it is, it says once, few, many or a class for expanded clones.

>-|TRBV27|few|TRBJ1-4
TGTGCCAGCAGTTTCGGGGAAAAACTGTTTTTT
CASSFGEKLFF
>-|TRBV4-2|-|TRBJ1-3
TGTGCCAGCAGCCAAGATATAGGGGCTGGAAACACCATATATTTT
CASSQDIGAGNTIYF
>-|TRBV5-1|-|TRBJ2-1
TGCGCCAGCAGCTTGACTAGAGTTGGCAATGAGCAGTTCTTC
CASSLTRVGNEQFF
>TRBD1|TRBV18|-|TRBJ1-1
TGTGCCAGCTCATACGGGACAGGGGTCGGGAACACTGAAGCTTTCTTT
CASSYGTGVGNTEAFF
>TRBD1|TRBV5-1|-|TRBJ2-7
TGCGCCAGCAGCTTGGGACAGGGAAGCAGGTACGAGCAGTACTTC
CASSLGQGSRYEQYF
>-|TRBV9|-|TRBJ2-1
TGTGCCAGCAGCCTAGTAAATGAGCAGTTCTTC
CASSLVNEQFF
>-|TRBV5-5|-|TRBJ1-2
TGTGCCAGCAGCAGGGGGAACTATGGCTACACCTTC
CASSRGNYGYTF
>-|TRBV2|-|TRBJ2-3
TGTGCCAGCAGTGGGCAGGGTACAGATACGCAGTATTTT
CASSGQGTDTQYF
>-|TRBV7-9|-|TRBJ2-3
TGTGCCAGCAGCTCGAGTAGTGGCACAGATACGCAGTATTTT
CASSSSSGTDTQYF
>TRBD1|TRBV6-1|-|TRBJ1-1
TGTGCCAGCACCGAATCGGGACAGACCACTGAAGCTTTCTTT
CASTESGQTTEAFF
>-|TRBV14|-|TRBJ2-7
TGTGCCAGCAGAGGTTCAGGGGTCTACGAGCAGTACTTC
CASRGSGVYEQYF
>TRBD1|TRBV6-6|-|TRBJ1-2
TGTGCCAGCAGTTACGGACAGGGGGCCAACTATGGCTACACCTTC
CASSYGQGANYGYTF
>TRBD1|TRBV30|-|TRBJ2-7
TGTGCCTGGAACCGGGACAGGGCCTACGAGCAGTACTTC
CAWNRDRAYEQYF
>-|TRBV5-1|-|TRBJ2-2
TGCGCCAGCAGCTTGGACCGAGGAACCGGGGAGCTGTTTTTT
CASSLDRGTGELFF
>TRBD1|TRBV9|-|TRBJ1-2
TGTGCCAGCAGCGCCCAACCGGGACAGGGGACCTATGGCTACACCTTC
CASSAQPGQGTYGYTF
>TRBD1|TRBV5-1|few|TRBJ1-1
TGCGCCAGCAGCTTGTGGACAGGCACTGAAGCTTTCTTT
CASSLWTGTEAFF
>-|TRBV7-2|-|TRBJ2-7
TGTGCCAGCAGCTTTATCGGGGAGGTCTCGGACTACGAGCAGTACTTC
CASSFIGEVSDYEQYF
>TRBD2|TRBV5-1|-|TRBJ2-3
TGCGCCAGCAGCTTGGGGACTAGCGGGAGTCCAGATACGCAGTATTTT
CASSLGTSGSPDTQYF
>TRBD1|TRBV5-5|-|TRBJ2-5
TGTGCCAGCAGCCCAGACAGGGGAGCAATTGGGGAGACCCAGTACTTC
CASSPDRGAIGETQYF
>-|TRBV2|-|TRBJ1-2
TGTGCCAGCACTTCAGATACCTATGGCTACACCTTC
CASTSDTYGYTF
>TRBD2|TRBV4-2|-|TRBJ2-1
TGTGCCAGCAGAACTAGCGGGAGTGAGCAGTTCTTC
CASRTSGSEQFF
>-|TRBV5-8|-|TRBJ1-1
TGTGCCAGCAGCTTACAGGGGAACACTGAAGCTTTCTTT
CASSLQGNTEAFF
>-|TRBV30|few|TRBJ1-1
TGTGCCTGGATGGGGAGTCGGAACACTGAAGCTTTCTTT
CAWMGSRNTEAFF
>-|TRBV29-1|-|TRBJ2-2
TGCAGCGTTGACCAGGGGAACACCGGGGAGCTGTTTTTT
CSVDQGNTGELFF
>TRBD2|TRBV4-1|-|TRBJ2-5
TGCGCCAGCAGGACTAGCGGGACACAGGAGACCCAGTACTTC
CASRTSGTQETQYF
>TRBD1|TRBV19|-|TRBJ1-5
TGTGCCAGTAGTATGGGGAGGGACAGGGGGCCCGTAAATCAGCCCCAGCATTTT
CASSMGRDRGPVNQPQHF
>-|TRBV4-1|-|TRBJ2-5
TGCGCCAGCAGCCCCAGGAGGGCAGGGGGGACAGAGACCCAGTACTTC
CASSPRRAGGTETQYF
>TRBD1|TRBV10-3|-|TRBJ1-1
TGTGCCATCAGTGAACAGGGGAATAATGAAGCTTTCTTT
CAISEQGNNEAFF
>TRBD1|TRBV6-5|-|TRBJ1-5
TGTGCCAGCAGTCAACAGGGGTTTCAGCCCCAGCATTTT
CASSQQGFQPQHF
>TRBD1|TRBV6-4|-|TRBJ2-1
TGTGCCAGCAAGGCGGGACAGGGAAACAATGAGCAGTTCTTC
CASKAGQGNNEQFF
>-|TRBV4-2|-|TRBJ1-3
TGTGCCAGCAGCCAAGATGACAGGGGAAACACCATATATTTT
CASSQDDRGNTIYF
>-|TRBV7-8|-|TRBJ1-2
TGTGCCAGCAGCTTTACAACAGGGTCAGAAGGCTACACCTTC
CASSFTTGSEGYTF
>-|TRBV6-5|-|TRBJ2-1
TGTGCCAGCAGAGGCCGGGACTCCTACAATGAGCAGTTCTTC
CASRGRDSYNEQFF
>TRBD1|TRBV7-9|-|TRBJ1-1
TGTGCCAGCAGCTCAACAGGGGGCCCGAACACTGAAGCTTTCTTT
CASSSTGGPNTEAFF
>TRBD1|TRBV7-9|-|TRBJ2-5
TGTGCCAGCAGCGGAGACAGGGACGTAGAGACCCAGTACTTC
CASSGDRDVETQYF
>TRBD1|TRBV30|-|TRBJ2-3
TGTGCCTGGAGTTGGGCAGGGGGAAAGTATACGCAGTATTTT
CAWSWAGGKYTQYF
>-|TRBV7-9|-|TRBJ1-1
TGTGCCAGCAGCCGTCCGGGAGGGGGAAGCATGAACACTGAAGCTTTCTTT
CASSRPGGGSMNTEAFF
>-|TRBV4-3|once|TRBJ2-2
TGCGCCAGCAGCCAATTAGCTGCAGGGCTTAACACCGGGGAGCTGTTTTTT
CASSQLAAGLNTGELFF
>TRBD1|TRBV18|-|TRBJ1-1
TGTGCCAGCTCACCCCAGGGGGGTACAGCTTTCTTT
CASSPQGGTAFF
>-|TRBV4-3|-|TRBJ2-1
TGCGCCAGCAGCCCATACACGCGGGCCTACAATGAGCAGTTCTTC
CASSPYTRAYNEQFF
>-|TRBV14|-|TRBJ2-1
TGTGCCAGCAGCCAACTTAACAGTGCTCCCTACAATGAGCAGTTCTTC
CASSQLNSAPYNEQFF
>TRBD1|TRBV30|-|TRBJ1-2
TGTGCCTGGAGTGAGGGACAGGGGGCGGGCTATGGCTACACCTTC
CAWSEGQGAGYGYTF
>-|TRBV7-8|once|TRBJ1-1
TGTGCCAGCAGTTTACCCCCTAACACTGAAGCTTTCTTT
CASSLPPNTEAFF
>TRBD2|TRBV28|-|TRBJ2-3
TGTGCCAGCAGTTCACCGGGACTAGCGGGAGGAGAGACGCAGTATTTT
CASSSPGLAGGETQYF
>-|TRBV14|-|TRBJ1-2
TGTGCCAGCAGCCCATATCATCGGGGTGCCTATGGCTACACCTTC
CASSPYHRGAYGYTF
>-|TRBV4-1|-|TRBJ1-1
TGCGCCAGCAGCCAAGTAGGGGGATTGAACACTGAAGCTTTCTTT
CASSQVGGLNTEAFF
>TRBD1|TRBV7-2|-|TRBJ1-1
TGTGCCAGCAGCTTAGGGGTACAGGGGGTGGCTTTCTTT
CASSLGVQGVAFF
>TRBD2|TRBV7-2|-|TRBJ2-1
TGTGCCAGCAGTTTATCTAGCGGGAGTGTAGATGAGCAGTTCTTC
CASSLSSGSVDEQFF
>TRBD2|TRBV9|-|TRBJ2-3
TGTGCCAGCAGCGTATCTAGCGGGAACACAGATACGCAGTATTTT
CASSVSSGNTDTQYF
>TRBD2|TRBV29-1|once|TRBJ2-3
TGCAGCGTTGAAAGACGGGAGGGAGATACGCAGTATTTT
CSVERREGDTQYF
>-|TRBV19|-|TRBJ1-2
TGTGCCAGTAGCCCTAAATGGGGCGGAACAAATGGCTACACCTTC
CASSPKWGGTNGYTF
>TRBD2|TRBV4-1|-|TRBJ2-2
TGCGCCAGCAGTAAAGGTAGCGGGGGAAACACCGGGGAGCTGTTTTTT
CASSKGSGGNTGELFF